These 16 T cell receptor beta chains originate from one sample sequenced in a study of blood T cell repertoires in COVID-19 (dated by TCRdb to 2019 to 2021). Libraries were made using the immunoSEQ multiplex PCR assay. Not all clones reach the TCRdb copy of this immuneACCESS table, which keeps in-frame sequences only. Checked studies attribute under half of the gap to unresolved V genes and leave the rest unexplained. Counted in this sample were around 59,000 clones; roughly 80% of them appeared once. Together, the top ten hold about 10% of the sample. Sample: peripheral blood. The source is a human donor in a cohort sampled during active COVID-19.

V is TRBV2 and J is TRBJ2-7; the D gene is possibly TRBD2 (5 bases). The CDR3 covers 11 residues. Germline values: CDR1 SNHLY, CDR2 FYNNEI. V shed 8 bases and J shed 9 bases, with 14 bases lying between them. This chain's CDR3 is CASRRNLGQYF. The CDR3 coding sequence is TGTGCCAGCCGGAGGAACCTGGGGCAGTACTTC.

In its sample, this clone is medium-sized. The chain carries TRBV10-3 and TRBJ2-3; tentatively, D is TRBD2 (5 bases). The CDR3 extends over 13 amino acids. V was shortened by 0 bases and J by 8 bases, with 9 bases between the two germline ends. The germline V gene encodes CDR1 ENHRY and CDR2 SYGVKD. The CDR3 DNA sequence: TGTGCCATCAGTGAGTCAGATGGAGGTACGCAGTATTTT. Residues: CAISESDGGTQYF.

The chain links TRBV2 to TRBJ2-7; tentatively, D is TRBD2 (5 bases). The V gene's germline CDR1 is SNHLY and CDR2 FYNNEI. This CDR3 region has 14 residues. Trimming stripped 9 bases from V and 0 bases from J, with 15 bases between. CDR3 protein: CARRPSGSSYEQYF. CDR3 DNA sequence: TGTGCCAGGAGGCCCAGCGGAAGCTCCTACGAGCAGTACTTC.

This rearrangement joins TRBV7-9 to TRBJ1-1; D unresolved. V shed 1 base and J shed 3 bases, with 9 bases lying between them. Germline V gene lookup returns CDR1 SEHNR and CDR2 FQNEAQ (reference sequence). The CDR3 consists of 14 residues. The CDR3 spells CASSLGAGYTEAFF. CDR3 coding DNA: TGTGCCAGCAGCTTAGGGGCGGGATACACTGAAGCTTTCTTT. The variable domain in full, with the rest retrieved from reference TRBV7-9 and TRBJ1-1, is DTGVSQNPRHKITKRGQNVTFRCDPISEHNRLYWYRQTLGQGPEFLTYFQNEAQLEKSRLLSDRFSAERPKGSFSTLEIQRTEQGDSAMYLCASSLGAGYTEAFFGQGTRLTVV.

This rearrangement joins TRBV10-2 to TRBJ1-2; D not resolved. V lost 0 bases and J 4 bases, leaving 9 bases between the germline ends. The CDR3 runs 14 residues. Germline-derived CDR1 and CDR2 are WSHSY and SAAADI. Here the CDR3 reads CASSESVAPYGYTF. CDR3 DNA: TGCGCCAGCAGTGAGTCGGTCGCGCCCTATGGCTACACCTTC.

The chain links TRBV2 to TRBJ2-5, with D uncertain. The V gene's germline CDR1 is SNHLY and CDR2 FYNNEI. V was trimmed by 2 bases and J by 1 base, leaving 5 bases between them. This CDR3 has 13 amino acids. In nucleotides, the CDR3 is TGTGCCAGCAGTGAATCCTCCCAAGAGACCCAGTACTTC. Translation: CASSESSQETQYF. Combining the CDR3 with reference TRBV2 and TRBJ2-5 gives the whole variable domain EPEVTQTPSHQVTQMGQEVILRCVPISNHLYFYWYRQILGQKVEFLVSFYNNEISEKSEIFDDQFSVERPDGSNFTLKIRSTKLEDSAMYFCASSESSQETQYFGPGTRLLVL.

This chain links TRBV3-1 (or the pseudogene TRBV3-2) with TRBJ2-7; 7 nucleotides agree with TRBD1. CDR1 and CDR2 (germline): LGHDT, YNNKEL (reference sequence). CDR3 length: 13 amino acids. V dropped 2 bases and J dropped 7; count of bases not matched to a gene: 5. The CDR3 reads CASSQNRGKEQYF. In DNA, the CDR3 is TGTGCCAGCAGCCAAAACAGGGGTAAAGAGCAGTACTTC.

This chain uses TRBV14 with TRBJ2-5, with a possible D match to TRBD2 (5 bases). Germline V lookup: CDR1 SGHDN, CDR2 FVKESK. This CDR3 is 15 amino acids long. V lost 3 bases and J lost 1, with 12 bases in between. The CDR3 DNA reads TGTGCCAGCAGCCACCCTTCCGGGATCCAAGAGACCCAGTACTTC. It specifies CASSHPSGIQETQYF.

The chain employs TRBV6-2 or TRBV6-3 and TRBJ2-1, with TRBD2 as a possible D gene (6 bases). Trimming shortened V by 3 bases and J by 5 bases, and 23 bases separated the two germline ends. CDR1 is MNHEY and CDR2 is SVGEGT in the germline V gene. The CDR3 is made up of 18 amino acids. CDR3 DNA sequence: TGTGCCAGCAGTTATTCGGTGGGAGGCGGGAATGGCGACAATGAGCAGTTCTTC. It yields the protein CASSYSVGGGNGDNEQFF.

V and J are TRBV7-3 and TRBJ2-1, with TRBD1 identical over 9 bases. Losses at the gene ends were 5 bases for V and 6 bases for J; bases not matched to a gene: 2. Germline CDR1 reads SGHTA; CDR2 reads FQGTGA. The CDR3 consists of 13 residues. The CDR3 loop reads CASSPDRGNEQFF. The DNA for the CDR3 is TGTGCCAGCAGCCCGGACAGGGGCAATGAGCAGTTCTTC.

The count of this clone is one. The chain recombines TRBV5-5 with TRBJ1-4; 8 bases are shared with TRBD1. The CDR3 runs to 14 residues. In germline, CDR1 is SGHKS, CDR2 YYEKEE (reference sequence). The junction had 6 bases not matched to a gene; V was cut back by 3 bases and J by 8 bases. This CDR3 reads CASSSDRDGEKLFF. For the CDR3, the DNA is TGTGCCAGCAGCTCGGACAGGGACGGCGAAAAACTGTTTTTT.

The rearrangement links TRBV25-1 to TRBJ2-5; 9 positions agree with TRBD1. V gave up 5 bases and J gave up 1 base; unmatched junction bases: 11. Germline loops: CDR1 MGHDK, CDR2 SYGVNS. The CDR3 totals 17 residues. This CDR3 is CASSRPGDRAAQETQYF. The CDR3 nucleotides read TGTGCCAGCAGTCGCCCGGGGGACAGGGCAGCCCAAGAGACCCAGTACTTC.

This rearrangement joins TRBV14 to TRBJ2-2; 8 bases are a match to TRBD1. The V and J ends lost 5 bases and 6 bases, in that order; junction bases with no gene match: 5. This CDR3 is built from 14 residues. CDR1 and CDR2 from the germline V gene are SGHDN and FVKESK. CDR3 DNA: TGTGCCAGCAGCGCACAACAGGGGGCCGGGGAGCTGTTTTTT. Protein: CASSAQQGAGELFF. Based on the CDR3 plus reference TRBV14 and TRBJ2-2, the full variable domain is EAGVTQFPSHSVIEKGQTVTLRCDPISGHDNLYWYRRVMGKEIKFLLHFVKESKQDESGMPNNRFLAERTGGTYSTLKVQPAELEDSGVYFCASSAQQGAGELFFGEGSRLTVL.

The V gene is TRBV12-5, the J gene TRBJ2-1, with D perhaps TRBD2 (6 bases). CDR3 length: 14 amino acids. Germline CDR1 and CDR2: LGHNT and FRNRAP. Trimming removed 5 bases at V and 5 bases at J, with 13 bases between. The CDR3 nucleotides are TGTGCTAGTGGTCCAGACGGCGGGGACAATGAGCAGTTCTTC. The encoded protein is CASGPDGGDNEQFF.

V gene TRBV7-3 combines with J gene TRBJ2-5, with D maybe TRBD2 (5 bases). This CDR3 comprises 14 residues. The V end was cut by 3 bases, the J end by 2 bases, with 10 bases between. CDR1 is SGHTA and CDR2 is FQGTGA in the germline V gene. The CDR3 loop is CASSFGSGQETQYF. The CDR3 DNA follows: TGTGCCAGCAGCTTCGGCAGCGGACAAGAGACCCAGTACTTC.

The V and J genes are TRBV7-8 and TRBJ2-5; a possible D gene is TRBD1 (5 bases). CDR1 is SGHVS, CDR2 FQNEAQ, per germline. Trimming removed 5 bases at V and 2 bases at J, with 18 bases between. CDR3 length: 16 residues. CDR3 protein: CASSPRAGAGQETQYF. For the CDR3, the DNA is TGTGCCAGCAGCCCACGGGCTGGGGCAGGACAAGAGACCCAGTACTTC.